Following are 13 T cell receptor beta chains from one sample sequenced in a study of blood T cell repertoires in COVID-19. Produced via immunoSEQ multiplex PCR; TCRdb's table is partial and in-frame only. The sample has 130,000 or so clones; about four fifths are singletons. Sequencing was done on a sample of peripheral blood. The receptor source for this set is a human donor in a cohort sampled during active COVID-19.

This chain joins TRBV6-1 and TRBJ2-7; D remains unclear. The germline V and J ends were trimmed by 7 bases and 5 bases, with 9 bases remaining between them. Germline V gene sequence: CDR1 MNHNS, CDR2 SASEGT. The CDR3 has 11 amino acids. This CDR3 reads CASNFLDEQYF. CDR3 nucleotide sequence: TGTGCCAGCAATTTTCTAGACGAGCAGTACTTC.

The genes are TRBV6-1 and TRBJ2-7; the D is unclear. Between the trimmed V and J ends, which lost 0 bases and 0 bases, there was a span of 12 bases. The CDR3 is made up of 16 amino acids. Germline values: CDR1 MNHNS, CDR2 SASEGT. The CDR3 loop reads CASSEAGPRYSYEQYF. The CDR3 DNA follows: TGTGCCAGCAGTGAAGCTGGCCCCCGATACTCCTACGAGCAGTACTTC.

The chain has TRBV7-2 and TRBJ2-7; tentatively, D is TRBD1 (5 bases). The CDR3 totals 12 residues. Trimming left V 2 bases short and J 3 bases short, with 5 bases between. Germline CDR1 SGHTA, CDR2 FQGNSA. The CDR3 here is CASSLQGYEQYF. For the CDR3, the DNA is TGTGCCAGCAGCTTACAGGGCTACGAGCAGTACTTC. Variable domain in full (rest from reference TRBV7-2 and TRBJ2-7): GAGVSQSPSNKVTEKGKDVELRCDPISGHTALYWYRQSLGQGLEFLIYFQGNSAPDKSGLPSDRFSAERTGGSVSTLTIQRTQQEDSAVYLCASSLQGYEQYFGPGTRLTVT.

The chain carries TRBV19 and TRBJ1-5; D might be TRBD1 (6 bases). The CDR3 totals 15 residues. The ends were cut back, 5 bases at V and 4 bases at J, with 15 bases in the middle. CDR1 is LNHDA, CDR2 SQIVND, per germline (reference sequence). This CDR3 reads CASSFRDNLNQPQHF. CDR3 bases: TGTGCCAGTAGTTTCCGGGACAACCTAAATCAGCCCCAGCATTTT.

The chain has TRBV4-1 and TRBJ1-2, with no clear D. CDR3 length: 15 amino acids. Looked up from germline, CDR1 is MGHRA and CDR2 is YSYEKL. V was pared by 0 bases and J by 4 bases, with 12 bases between. CDR3 region: CASSQDGGRIYGYTF. The DNA of the CDR3 is TGCGCCAGCAGCCAAGATGGCGGCCGCATCTATGGCTACACCTTC.

This chain uses TRBV5-1 with TRBJ1-4; D call uncertain. Trimming pared 0 bases from V and 6 bases from J, leaving 9 bases between. This CDR3 has 14 amino acids. CDR1 is SGHRS and CDR2 is YFSETQ in the germline V gene. Here the CDR3 reads CASSLAPGDEKLFF. The CDR3, as DNA: TGCGCCAGCAGCTTGGCGCCGGGAGATGAAAAACTGTTTTTT.

This clone was detected only a few times. The rearrangement links TRBV7-8 to TRBJ2-7; 9 bases are a match to TRBD1. The CDR3 has 14 amino acids. Per the germline V gene, CDR1 is SGHVS and CDR2 is FQNEAQ. V shed 5 bases and J 5 bases; nucleotides not matched to a gene: 7. CDR3 nucleotides: TGTGCCAGCAGCCCCTGGACAGGGGTGAACGAGCAGTACTTC. Translating gives CASSPWTGVNEQYF.

The chain is built from TRBV4-3 and TRBJ2-3; tentatively, D is TRBD2 (6 bases). The CDR3 covers 16 residues. V lost 1 base and J lost 2, with 13 bases in between. CDR1 and CDR2 (germline): LGHNA, YSLEER. The CDR3 DNA reads TGCGCCAGCAGCCAAGGGGGACTGCACCTCACAGATACGCAGTATTTT. Protein sequence: CASSQGGLHLTDTQYF.

In its sample, this clone was seen once. This sequence joins TRBV11-1 and TRBJ2-3, with 11 positions matching TRBD1. Germline V gene data show CDR1 as SGHAT and CDR2 as FQDESV (reference sequence). This CDR3 contains 14 residues. The J segment lost 6 bases and the V segment lost 5 bases, leaving 4 bases of the junction unmatched. The CDR3 region has the DNA TGTGCCAGCAGCCGGACAGGGGGCCGGGATACGCAGTATTTT. Its translation: CASSRTGGRDTQYF.

V and J are TRBV5-1 and TRBJ2-3; D uncertain. There are 14 residues in the CDR3. Trimming took 1 base from V and 0 from J, leaving 6 bases between them. Germline V gives CDR1 SGHRS, CDR2 YFSETQ. CDR3 loop: CASSLFVSTDTQYF. The CDR3 region has the DNA TGCGCCAGCAGCTTGTTCGTGAGCACAGATACGCAGTATTTT.

V is TRBV2 and J is TRBJ2-6; D is perhaps TRBD2 (5 bases). This CDR3 contains 15 residues. Looked up from germline, CDR1 is SNHLY and CDR2 is FYNNEI. Trimming removed 5 bases from V and 7 bases from J, with 15 bases in between. The CDR3 DNA is TGTGCCAGCAGTCCTACTGAGGGAGTAGCCAACGTCCTGACTTTC. As protein: CASSPTEGVANVLTF.

V is TRBV5-1 and J is TRBJ2-2, with 8 nucleotides matching TRBD1. The V gene's germline CDR1 is SGHRS and CDR2 YFSETQ. The trim removed 1 base at V and 1 base at J, leaving 12 bases unmatched. This CDR3 has 19 residues. The CDR3 sequence is CASSLRSKRQGRNTGELFF. As DNA, the CDR3 is TGCGCCAGCAGCTTGCGGTCCAAAAGACAGGGGAGGAACACCGGGGAGCTGTTTTTT.

V and J are TRBV4-1 and TRBJ1-2, with 7 bases lining up with TRBD1. The CDR3 extends over 16 amino acids. Trimming cost V 1 base and J 4 bases; bases outside gene matches: 9. CDR1 is MGHRA, CDR2 YSYEKL, per germline. CDR3 in amino acids: CASSQADRDWVYGYTF. CDR3 DNA sequence: TGCGCCAGCAGCCAAGCTGACAGGGATTGGGTCTATGGCTACACCTTC.